Below, 18 T cell receptor beta chains from the same sample are listed, as sequenced in a study of blood T cell repertoires in COVID-19. This table comes from immunoSEQ multiplex PCR, and its TCRdb copy is limited to in-frame clones, with some not included. Among about 150,000 clones listed, about 89% were seen once. The specimen sequenced was peripheral blood. The source is a man between 50 and 59 years old who had recovered from COVID-19.

The CDR3 loop is CASSPRQMNTEAFF. The CDR3 bases are TGTGCCAGCAGCCCTCGACAAATGAACACTGAAGCTTTCTTT. The rearrangement uses TRBV3-1 (or the pseudogene TRBV3-2) and TRBJ1-1; D gene uncertain. There are 14 residues in the CDR3. Germline V gene sequence: CDR1 LGHDT, CDR2 YNNKEL (reference sequence). The V end lost 4 bases, the J end lost 0 bases, and 9 bases lay between the germline ends.

V and J are TRBV27 and TRBJ2-7; 7 nucleotides align to TRBD1. The J segment lost 8 bases and the V segment lost 7 bases, leaving 11 bases of the junction unmatched. Germline V gene lookup returns CDR1 MNHEY and CDR2 SMNVEV (reference sequence). The length of the CDR3 is 13 residues. CDR3 sequence (DNA): TGTGCCAGCAAGACAGGGAAAAGTCCCAAGCAGTACTTC. Its protein is CASKTGKSPKQYF.

The V gene is TRBV5-4, the J gene TRBJ2-7, with 9 nucleotides matching TRBD1. Germline-derived CDR1 and CDR2 are SGHNT and YYREEE (reference sequence). V was clipped by 4 bases and J by 5 bases; unmatched bases: 7. CDR3 length: 14 amino acids. CDR3 nucleotides: TGTGCCAGCAGCCCGGGACAGGGTACCCACGAGCAGTACTTC. Its protein is CASSPGQGTHEQYF.

The table lists this clone with a count of one. The chain combines TRBV7-3 with TRBJ1-3; 7 bases fit TRBD1. This CDR3 spans 14 amino acids. The V segment lost 5 bases and the J segment 0 bases; nucleotides outside the gene matches: 1. The germline gives CDR1 SGHTA, CDR2 FQGTGA. CDR3 nucleotides: TGTGCCAGCAGCCCAGGGGGCTCTGGAAACACCATATATTTT. It yields the protein CASSPGGSGNTIYF.

J is TRBJ1-6 and V is TRBV7-8; D possibly corresponds to TRBD1 (6 bases). The CDR3 extends over 15 amino acids. V dropped 2 bases and J dropped 13 bases, with 18 bases sitting between them. Germline V gene data show CDR1 as SGHVS and CDR2 as FQNEAQ. In DNA form, the CDR3 reads TGTGCCAGCAGCTTACTGGCTGGCAGGGGTGCGCCCCTCCACTTT. Residues: CASSLLAGRGAPLHF.

The chain uses TRBV11-3 and TRBJ2-2; 10 bases agree with TRBD1. Germline CDR1 is SGHNT and CDR2 is YENEEA. V shed 6 bases, J shed 3 bases, and the junction held 4 bases outside the gene matches. This CDR3 region has 15 residues. CDR3: CASSPGTGDTGELFF. As DNA, the CDR3 is TGTGCCAGCAGTCCCGGGACAGGGGACACCGGGGAGCTGTTTTTT.

This clone appeared a single time. This chain uses TRBV14 with TRBJ2-7; 9 bases match TRBD1. The CDR3 is made up of 15 amino acids. Trimming cost V 4 bases and J 1 base; bases outside gene matches: 5. CDR1 is SGHDN and CDR2 is FVKESK in the germline V gene. The CDR3 loop is CASSPGTGRSYEQYF. The CDR3 DNA reads TGTGCCAGCAGCCCCGGGACAGGGAGGTCCTACGAGCAGTACTTC.

The chain uses TRBV7-2 and TRBJ1-2; D unclear. The CDR3 runs 14 residues. Germline V gene sequence: CDR1 SGHTA, CDR2 FQGNSA. V shed 4 bases and J shed 7 bases, with 16 bases lying between them. CDR3 coding DNA: TGTGCCAGCAGCTCGGGAGTCATCGGTTCTGGCTACACCTTC. Translating gives CASSSGVIGSGYTF.

The rearrangement links TRBV7-9 to TRBJ2-3, with D maybe TRBD2 (5 bases). Trimming removed 3 bases at V and 7 bases at J, with 17 bases between. The CDR3 is 15 residues long. Germline assignment: CDR1 SEHNR and CDR2 FQNEAQ (reference sequence). In DNA form, the CDR3 reads TGTGCCAGCAGCTTTTCCGCTAGCTTAGTGTATACGCAGTATTTT. Amino acids: CASSFSASLVYTQYF. Supplemented by reference TRBV7-9 and TRBJ2-3, the full variable domain reads DTGVSQNPRHKITKRGQNVTFRCDPISEHNRLYWYRQTLGQGPEFLTYFQNEAQLEKSRLLSDRFSAERPKGSFSTLEIQRTEQGDSAMYLCASSFSASLVYTQYFGPGTRLTVL.

This chain connects TRBV5-6 to TRBJ1-2; tentative D call: TRBD1 (6 bases). The V gene lost 7 bases and the J gene lost 6 bases, with 16 bases spanning the gap. The CDR3 spans 13 residues. Germline values: CDR1 SGHDT, CDR2 YYEEEE. As DNA, the CDR3 is TGTGCCAGCGCGACAGGCCGTCTGAATGGCTACACCTTC. Protein product: CASATGRLNGYTF.

V gene TRBV9 combines with J gene TRBJ1-4; D unclear. The CDR3 is made up of 16 amino acids. The V gene lost 1 base and the J gene lost 2 bases, with 12 bases spanning the gap. Germline V lookup: CDR1 SGDLS, CDR2 YYNGEE. CDR3 sequence (DNA): TGTGCCAGCAGCGTAAAGGGTGGAGGGACTAATGAAAAACTGTTTTTT. This sequence encodes CASSVKGGGTNEKLFF.

The V call is TRBV7-3, the J call TRBJ1-2, with a weak D call TRBD1 (5 bases). Germline-derived CDR1 and CDR2 are SGHTA and FQGTGA. This CDR3 comprises 13 residues. The V end lost 5 bases, the J end lost 3 bases, and 10 bases lay between the germline ends. The CDR3 DNA follows: TGTGCCAGCAGCCTCGACAGCTACTATGGCTACACCTTC. It encodes CASSLDSYYGYTF. The full variable domain, rest sourced from reference TRBV7-3 and TRBJ1-2, is GAGVSQTPSNKVTEKGKYVELRCDPISGHTALYWYRQSLGQGPEFLIYFQGTGAADDSGLPNDRFFAVRPEGSVSTLKIQRTERGDSAVYLCASSLDSYYGYTFGSGTRLTVV.

The rearrangement links TRBV5-1 to TRBJ2-7; possibly TRBD1 for D (5 bases). CDR1 is SGHRS and CDR2 is YFSETQ in the germline V gene. The CDR3 consists of 15 residues. Between the trimmed V and J ends, which lost 0 bases and 2 bases, there was a span of 12 bases. This chain's CDR3 is CASSLGQGPAYEQYF. The CDR3 DNA is TGCGCCAGCAGCTTGGGGCAGGGCCCGGCCTACGAGCAGTACTTC.

V gene TRBV4-3 combines with J gene TRBJ1-1; 8 positions agree with TRBD1. The V gene's germline CDR1 is LGHNA and CDR2 YSLEER. The CDR3 sequence is 16 residues long. J gave up 4 bases and V 1 base, and 8 bases lay outside the gene matches. CDR3 in DNA: TGCGCCAGCAGCCAAGTGTTTCCAGGGGGCGGCACTGAAGCTTTCTTT. This sequence encodes CASSQVFPGGGTEAFF.

This chain joins TRBV6-5 and TRBJ2-1; 9 nucleotides align to TRBD1. Trimming at V came to 2 bases and at J to 3 bases, leaving 5 bases not matched to a gene. Germline V gene data show CDR1 as MNHEY and CDR2 as SVGAGI. This CDR3 has 16 amino acids. The CDR3: CASSYLGQGNYNEQFF. The CDR3 DNA reads TGTGCCAGCAGTTACCTGGGACAGGGAAACTACAATGAGCAGTTCTTC.

The chain has TRBV18 and TRBJ1-5; TRBD1 matches 9 bases. Germline V gene lookup returns CDR1 KGHSH and CDR2 LQKENI. V shed 6 bases, J shed 1 base, and the junction held 1 base outside the gene matches. The CDR3 loop spans 14 amino acids. CDR3 nucleotide sequence: TGTGCCAGCTCCGGACAGGGGAGCAATCAGCCCCAGCATTTT. Its translation: CASSGQGSNQPQHF.

This chain connects TRBV28 to TRBJ1-2; 7 bases fit TRBD1. Trimming took 8 bases from V and 7 from J; bases not matched to a gene: 7. CDR1 and CDR2 (germline): MDHEN, SYDVKM. CDR3 length: 12 amino acids. The CDR3 DNA follows: TGTGCCAGCGCGGGACAGCAGGGTGGCTACACCTTC. It specifies CASAGQQGGYTF.

The chain combines TRBV11-2 with TRBJ1-3; tentative D call: TRBD1 (6 bases). There are 13 residues in the CDR3. Germline CDR1 reads SGHAT; CDR2 reads FQNNGV. V was trimmed by 5 bases and J by 6 bases, leaving 11 bases between them. CDR3 bases: TGTGCCAGCAGCCCGACAGGCCAAAACACCATATATTTT. It translates to CASSPTGQNTIYF.